One and the same sample provided the 27 T cell receptor beta chains below, sequenced in a study of T cells in localized non-small cell lung cancer. Sequencing used immunoSEQ multiplex PCR; TCRdb keeps in-frame clones, though not all of them. The sample comprises around 30,000 clones, approximately 91% of which are singletons, and approximately 5% rests with the top ten. Here the sequenced sample was PBMCs, taken before any cancer treatment. The source is a man aged 40 to 69 with stage II lung adenocarcinoma.

This sequence joins TRBV9 and TRBJ2-5; D is perhaps TRBD2 (5 bases). V lost 4 bases and J 5 bases, leaving 12 bases between the germline ends. Germline V gene data show CDR1 as SGDLS and CDR2 as YYNGEE. This CDR3 has 13 amino acids. CDR3 DNA sequence: TGTGCCAGCAGCCCGGGGATTGGGGAGACCCAGTACTTC. Its translation: CASSPGIGETQYF.

This chain links TRBV9 with TRBJ2-5; 10 positions agree with TRBD2. This CDR3 is 15 amino acids long. Germline lookup yields CDR1 SGDLS and CDR2 YYNGEE. J gave up 4 bases and V 5 bases, and 8 bases lay outside the gene matches. This CDR3 reads CASSGSGRSLETQYF. Written as DNA, the CDR3 is TGTGCCAGCAGTGGTAGCGGGAGGAGCTTAGAGACCCAGTACTTC.

The chain links TRBV28 to TRBJ1-2; 11 positions agree with TRBD1. This CDR3 is built from 13 residues. Germline V gene data show CDR1 as MDHEN and CDR2 as SYDVKM. V lost 5 bases and J lost 7; bases outside the gene matches: 3. The CDR3 DNA reads TGTGCCAGCAGTGCGGGACAGGGGGGTGGCTACACCTTC. Amino acids: CASSAGQGGGYTF.

The J gene is TRBJ2-7, the V gene TRBV28; 8 bases line up with TRBD1. J gave up 6 bases and V 6 bases, and 10 bases lay outside the gene matches. Germline V gene sequence: CDR1 MDHEN, CDR2 SYDVKM. The CDR3 spans 14 residues. CDR3: CASSPGGRGREQYF. The CDR3 DNA reads TGTGCCAGCAGCCCCGGAGGCAGGGGGCGCGAGCAGTACTTC.

About this clone: In the same sample, other DNA sequences code for this CDR3. This chain joins TRBV6-1 and TRBJ1-1; maybe TRBD1 (5 bases). Trimming took 7 bases from V and 4 from J, leaving 13 bases between them. Per germline, CDR1 MNHNS and CDR2 SASEGT. The CDR3 is 13 amino acids. The CDR3 DNA is TGTGCCAGCACCCTGGGGCAGGCCACTGAAGCTTTCTTT. Translation gives CASTLGQATEAFF.

The chain uses TRBV19 and TRBJ2-4; D possibly corresponds to TRBD2 (6 bases). Trimming took off 3 bases at V and 12 bases at J, with 9 bases between the two ends. Looked up from germline, CDR1 is LNHDA and CDR2 is SQIVND (reference sequence). The CDR3 has 11 residues. CDR3: CASSMEGPQYF. CDR3 in DNA: TGTGCCAGTAGTATGGAGGGGCCTCAGTACTTC.

The CDR3 sequence is CSADRVGEQFF. The CDR3 region has the DNA TGCAGCGCAGACAGGGTCGGTGAGCAGTTCTTC. This rearrangement joins TRBV29-1 to TRBJ2-1; 7 bases line up with TRBD1. V shed 7 bases, J shed 9 bases, and the junction held 6 bases outside the gene matches. The germline CDR1 and CDR2 sequences are SQVTM and ANQGSEA. CDR3 length equals 11 residues.

The V gene is TRBV7-8, the J gene TRBJ2-7; 8 bases line up with TRBD2. This CDR3 is built from 14 residues. Germline CDR1 is SGHVS and CDR2 is FQNEAQ. The junction had 9 bases not matched to a gene; V was cut back by 7 bases and J by 4 bases. CDR3 in DNA: TGTGCCAGCACCGTGACAAGCGGGAGTTACGAGCAGTACTTC. Translation gives CASTVTSGSYEQYF.

V and J are TRBV7-9 and TRBJ1-2; D is unresolved. The germline V gene encodes CDR1 SEHNR and CDR2 FQNEAQ (reference sequence). This CDR3 spans 13 amino acids. Trimming removed 5 bases from V and 2 bases from J, with 9 bases in between. CDR3 coding DNA: TGTGCCAGCAGCCGCGCCCAGAACTATGGCTACACCTTC. It encodes CASSRAQNYGYTF.

This clone was seen just once. This sequence joins TRBV2 and TRBJ2-5, with 8 bases matching TRBD1. The CDR3 spans 13 residues. Germline trimming cut 9 bases from V and 3 bases from J; bases unmatched to any gene: 6. Germline V gene data show CDR1 as SNHLY and CDR2 as FYNNEI. CDR3 sequence (DNA): TGTGCCAGTCACCGGGACAGGAAAGAGACCCAGTACTTC. Its translation: CASHRDRKETQYF.

The rearrangement links TRBV7-6 to TRBJ2-3; weak D call: TRBD1 (5 bases). The germline gives CDR1 SGHVS, CDR2 FNYEAQ. The CDR3 loop spans 14 amino acids. Trimming pared 1 base from V and 3 bases from J, leaving 8 bases between. CDR3 protein: CASSLGGRTDTQYF. The CDR3 DNA sequence: TGTGCCAGCAGCTTAGGGGGCCGAACAGATACGCAGTATTTT.

The V gene is TRBV4-3, the J gene TRBJ2-1; D is unresolved. The germline V gene has CDR1 LGHNA and CDR2 YSLEER. The CDR3 sequence is 13 residues long. With 4 bases removed from V and 4 bases from J, the gap between germline ends came to 8 bases. The CDR3 DNA is TGCGCCAGCAGCCCCATTCGTTACAATGAGCAGTTCTTC. This sequence encodes CASSPIRYNEQFF.

The chain couples TRBV6-1 to TRBJ2-7; 12 nucleotides match TRBD2. This CDR3 spans 16 amino acids. V shed 2 bases, J shed 3 bases, and the junction held 5 bases outside the gene matches. CDR1 and CDR2 from the germline V gene are MNHNS and SASEGT. Here the CDR3 DNA reads TGTGCCAGCAGTGAACCCGCTAGCGGGAGGGGCTACGAGCAGTACTTC. Translating gives CASSEPASGRGYEQYF.

The chain links TRBV30 to TRBJ2-5; TRBD1 matches 7 bases. This CDR3 spans 16 amino acids. Unmatched junction bases numbered 14, after V lost 0 bases and J lost 7 bases. Per the germline V gene, CDR1 is GTSNPN and CDR2 is SVGIG (reference sequence). The CDR3 sequence: CAWSVLRGRGYGTQYF. In DNA form, the CDR3 reads TGTGCCTGGAGTGTATTGAGGGGCAGGGGGTATGGGACCCAGTACTTC.

The gene calls are TRBV6-5 and TRBJ1-5; D is undetermined. Trimming pared 6 bases from V and 0 bases from J, leaving 12 bases between. The germline CDR1 and CDR2 sequences are MNHEY and SVGAGI. This CDR3 has 15 residues. CDR3: CASREARNSNQPQHF. DNA for the CDR3: TGTGCCAGCAGGGAGGCCAGAAATAGCAATCAGCCCCAGCATTTT.

This sequence joins TRBV28 and TRBJ2-3; 10 nucleotides agree with TRBD1. Germline V lookup: CDR1 MDHEN, CDR2 SYDVKM. The J segment lost 7 bases and the V segment lost 5 bases, leaving 21 bases of the junction unmatched. The CDR3 is 19 amino acids. The DNA of the CDR3 is TGTGCCAGCAGTCCTCCGACAGGGGGCTTGAGCGGGAGCGGCTATACGCAGTATTTT. Translating it yields CASSPPTGGLSGSGYTQYF.

The chain uses TRBV5-1 and TRBJ1-1; TRBD1 might be the D (6 bases). Germline CDR1 reads SGHRS; CDR2 reads YFSETQ. Trimming shortened V by 1 base and J by 0 bases, and 19 bases separated the two germline ends. This CDR3 contains 18 residues. The CDR3 protein is CASSLRLGQHQMNTEAFF. The DNA of the CDR3 is TGCGCCAGCAGCTTGAGATTAGGACAGCATCAAATGAACACTGAAGCTTTCTTT.

The chain links TRBV21-1 to TRBJ2-7; the tabulated D call, TRBD1, remains unverified against the DNA. TRBV21-1 is shown as a pseudogene. The CDR3 runs 15 residues. The CDR3 DNA sequence: TGTGCCAGCAGCTGCCACAGGGATGAATACTACGAGCAGTACTTC. It codes for CASSCHRDEYYEQYF.

This clone came up once. This chain uses TRBV6-1 with TRBJ2-3; tentative D call: TRBD2 (8 bases). Trimming pared 7 bases from V and 3 bases from J, leaving 17 bases between. CDR1 and CDR2 from the germline V gene are MNHNS and SASEGT. The CDR3 has 15 residues. CDR3 nucleotides: TGTGCCAGCAACCCCGGGAGGGGGCGGACAGATACGCAGTATTTT. This translates into CASNPGRGRTDTQYF.

The chain links TRBV12-5 to TRBJ2-7; D possibly corresponds to TRBD1 (6 bases). Per germline, CDR1 LGHNT and CDR2 FRNRAP. The CDR3 runs to 15 residues. Trimming pared 4 bases from V and 0 bases from J, leaving 13 bases between. The DNA of the CDR3 is TGTGCTAGTGGTTGGGAAGGGGGTTTCTCCTACGAGCAGTACTTC. Encoded protein: CASGWEGGFSYEQYF. The entire variable domain, with the rest obtained from reference TRBV12-5 and TRBJ2-7, is as follows: DARVTQTPRHKVTEMGQEVTMRCQPILGHNTVFWYRQTMMQGLELLAYFRNRAPLDDSGMPKDRFSAEMPDATLATLKIQPSEPRDSAVYFCASGWEGGFSYEQYFGPGTRLTVT.

The CDR3 is CASRYRTGGNTEAFF. DNA for the CDR3: TGCGCCAGCAGATACCGGACAGGGGGTAACACTGAAGCTTTCTTT. The gene calls are TRBV5-1 and TRBJ1-1; TRBD1 matches 10 bases. Germline assignment: CDR1 SGHRS and CDR2 YFSETQ. V dropped 5 bases and J dropped 2; count of bases not matched to a gene: 6. The CDR3 length is 15 residues.

The rearrangement uses TRBV6-5 and TRBJ2-7; 7 bases map to TRBD2. This CDR3 comprises 15 residues. Trimming cost V 5 bases and J 3 bases; bases outside gene matches: 10. Per the germline V gene, CDR1 is MNHEY and CDR2 is SVGAGI. The CDR3 region has the DNA TGTGCCAGCAGTGTCCGACTAGCTGGAAGCTACGAGCAGTACTTC. This gives the protein CASSVRLAGSYEQYF.

The chain joins TRBV15 to TRBJ2-5; D might be TRBD2 (5 bases). Trimming left V 3 bases short and J 5 bases short, with 13 bases between. The CDR3 totals 14 residues. Germline V gene lookup returns CDR1 LNHNV and CDR2 YYDKDF (reference sequence). CDR3 nucleotide sequence: TGTGCCACCAGCAGGGATCTAGCTCGGGAGACCCAGTACTTC. Protein: CATSRDLARETQYF. Full variable domain (missing parts from reference TRBV15 and TRBJ2-5): DAMVIQNPRYQVTQFGKPVTLSCSQTLNHNVMYWYQQKSSQAPKLLFHYYDKDFNNEADTPDNFQSRRPNTSFCFLDIRSPGLGDTAMYLCATSRDLARETQYFGPGTRLLVL.

The chain couples TRBV9 to TRBJ2-3; D not certain. The ends were cut back, 0 bases at V and 1 base at J, with 6 bases in the middle. The CDR3 length is 14 residues. Germline CDR1 reads SGDLS; CDR2 reads YYNGEE. Here the CDR3 DNA reads TGTGCCAGCAGCGTAGCCCCTGGCACAGATACGCAGTATTTT. Protein: CASSVAPGTDTQYF.

CDR3 coding DNA: TGTGCCAGCAAGGGTTCAAACACAGATACGCAGTATTTT. It yields the protein CASKGSNTDTQYF. The V gene is TRBV9, the J gene TRBJ2-3; no clear D. CDR1 is SGDLS and CDR2 is YYNGEE in the germline V gene. Trimming left V 6 bases short and J 2 bases short, with 10 bases between. The length of the CDR3 is 13 residues.

The chain couples TRBV28 to TRBJ1-5, with D hard to call. CDR1 is MDHEN and CDR2 is SYDVKM in the germline V gene. V lost 7 bases and J lost 2, with 12 bases in between. The CDR3 sequence is 14 residues long. Written as DNA, the CDR3 is TGTGCCAGCACTCCCCGACATGGCAATCAGCCCCAGCATTTT. Translating it yields CASTPRHGNQPQHF.

V is TRBV6-6 and J is TRBJ2-7; a possible D gene is TRBD1 (5 bases). CDR1 is MNHNY and CDR2 is SVGAGI in the germline V gene (reference sequence). The CDR3 totals 16 residues. V was trimmed by 2 bases and J by 2 bases, leaving 16 bases between them. CDR3 sequence: CASSYQQGRSPYEQYF. The CDR3 DNA sequence: TGTGCCAGCAGTTACCAGCAGGGCCGAAGTCCCTACGAGCAGTACTTC.